Listed below are T cell receptor beta chains from one sample, sequenced in a study of T cell repertoires in cytomegalovirus infection. MiXCR, run by TCRdb on the reads, gives a single entry per CDR3 protein. Of about 500,000 distinct CDR3 sequences in the sample, roughly a third are singletons; the top ten hold about a sixth. No antigens are known for them. This sample comprised cultured PBMCs, obtained from culture after CMV antigen stimulation. These TCRs come from a human donor in good health (CMV status not recorded). Some clones in this sample may be carry-over from other donors' samples. Each CDR3 is given with its conserved first and last residue. The order of the fields is J gene, V gene, D gene, clone size, CDR3 protein, CDR3 DNA. The D gene is left open where the match is weak. Clone size appears in some rows only: once, few, many, or a class for an expanded clone.

TRBJ2-1	TRBV9	TRBD2	few	CASSVLTGTSDEQFF	TGTGCCAGCAGCGTCCTTACCGGGACTAGCGATGAGCAGTTCTTC
TRBJ2-5	TRBV28	TRBD1	.	CASSLSGQGGQETQYF	TGTGCCAGCAGTCTCTCAGGACAGGGCGGCCAAGAGACCCAGTACTTC
TRBJ2-1	TRBV7-2	.	few	CASSLVTEQFF	TGTGCCAGCAGCTTAGTTACTGAGCAGTTCTTC
TRBJ2-2	TRBV12-3/TRBV12-4	TRBD2	.	CASTLLAGMTGELFF	TGTGCCAGCACCTTACTAGCGGGAATGACCGGGGAGCTGTTTTTT
TRBJ1-2	TRBV6-2/TRBV6-3	TRBD1	.	CASSRTGSNYGYTF	TGTGCCAGCAGCCGGACAGGGTCTAACTATGGCTACACCTTC
TRBJ2-7	TRBV6-1	.	few	CASSESGTPSYEQYF	TGTGCCAGCAGTGAAAGTGGGACACCCTCCTACGAGCAGTACTTC
TRBJ1-2	TRBV7-2	.	few	CASSMDRQAGIVAYTF	TGTGCCAGCAGCATGGATAGACAAGCGGGTATTGTAGCATACACCTTC
TRBJ2-7	TRBV7-8	.	few	CASSLRGPYEQYF	TGTGCCAGCAGCTTGCGGGGCCCCTACGAGCAGTACTTC
TRBJ2-3	TRBV2	TRBD2	.	CASTGTSGYTDTQYF	TGTGCCAGCACCGGGACTAGCGGCTACACAGATACGCAGTATTTT
TRBJ2-2	TRBV19	.	.	CASSPTSPGELFF	TGTGCCAGTAGCCCAACTAGCCCCGGGGAGCTGTTTTTT
TRBJ2-7	TRBV28	TRBD1	.	CASRLPDRAYEQYF	TGTGCCAGCCGCCTACCGGACAGGGCCTACGAGCAGTACTTC
TRBJ1-5	TRBV12-3/TRBV12-4	.	.	CASSNPGYNQPQHF	TGTGCCAGCAGTAATCCGGGATACAATCAGCCCCAGCATTTT
TRBJ1-1	TRBV7-2	.	many	CASSSTGTEAFF	TGTGCCAGCAGCTCCACAGGCACTGAAGCTTTCTTT
TRBJ2-3	TRBV7-2	.	many	CASCGMLIDTQYF	TGTGCCAGCTGTGGGATGCTTATTGATACGCAGTATTTT
TRBJ2-5	TRBV19	TRBD2	many	CASSQTSGRKLMETQYF	TGTGCCAGTTCCCAGACTAGCGGGAGGAAGTTGATGGAGACCCAGTACTTC
TRBJ2-3	TRBV29-1	.	.	CSVDGWSHDTQYF	TGCAGCGTTGATGGGTGGTCGCACGATACGCAGTATTTT
TRBJ2-5	TRBV20-1	.	.	CSAPRGGPQETQYF	TGCAGTGCCCCCCGAGGCGGACCCCAAGAGACCCAGTACTTC
TRBJ1-4	TRBV7-8	TRBD1	.	CASSPRGQANEKLFF	TGTGCCAGCAGCCCACGGGGACAGGCAAATGAAAAACTGTTTTTT
TRBJ1-2	TRBV25-1	.	.	CASSVTTFGGYTF	TGTGCCAGCAGTGTGACTACTTTTGGAGGCTACACCTTC
TRBJ2-7	TRBV7-2	.	few	CASSLRFGDEQYF	TGTGCCAGCAGCCTTAGATTTGGGGACGAGCAGTACTTC
TRBJ1-1	TRBV11-2	.	few	CASSFGTREDTEAFF	TGTGCCAGCAGCTTCGGGACAAGGGAGGATACTGAAGCTTTCTTT
TRBJ2-1	TRBV20-1	TRBD1	.	CSAIPQPGQGAYEQFF	TGCAGTGCTATCCCACAACCGGGACAGGGGGCCTATGAGCAGTTCTTC
TRBJ2-1	TRBV20-1	.	.	CSALEPGLYNEQFF	TGCAGTGCTCTCGAACCGGGACTTTACAATGAGCAGTTCTTC
TRBJ2-3	TRBV11-2	TRBD2	few	CASSSPGLAGGGPDTQYF	TGTGCCAGCAGCTCCCCGGGACTAGCGGGAGGCGGGCCAGATACGCAGTATTTT
TRBJ2-7	TRBV6-2/TRBV6-3	.	.	CASRNLASYEQYF	TGTGCCAGCCGTAACCTAGCGTCCTACGAGCAGTACTTC
TRBJ1-1	TRBV6-2/TRBV6-3	.	.	CASSTDSRTEAFF	TGTGCCAGCAGTACCGACAGTAGGACTGAAGCTTTCTTT
TRBJ1-5	TRBV7-9	TRBD1	few	CASSLESGGFGGNQPQHF	TGTGCCAGCAGCTTAGAGTCAGGGGGCTTCGGAGGGAATCAGCCCCAGCATTTT
TRBJ1-5	TRBV20-1	.	.	CSARESAGSSQPQHF	TGCAGTGCTAGAGAGTCGGCAGGGTCCTCACAGCCCCAGCATTTT
TRBJ2-4	TRBV4-2	TRBD2	few	CASSPGASGSGEGAKNIQYF	TGTGCCAGCAGCCCTGGGGCTAGCGGGAGTGGGGAAGGGGCCAAAAACATTCAGTACTTC
TRBJ2-2	TRBV23-1	TRBD2	.	CATGGTGELFF	TGCGCCACCGGGGGGACCGGGGAGCTGTTTTTT
TRBJ2-2	TRBV7-8	.	many	CASSLFPTENTGELFF	TGTGCCAGCAGCTTATTCCCGACCGAGAACACCGGGGAGCTGTTTTTT
TRBJ2-1	TRBV25-1	.	many	CASSDPRGGDEQFF	TGTGCCAGCAGTGACCCCAGGGGGGGGGATGAGCAGTTCTTC
TRBJ2-5	TRBV28	TRBD1	many	CASGPTGWHQTQYF	TGTGCCAGCGGACCGACAGGGTGGCATCAGACCCAGTACTTC
TRBJ2-3	TRBV7-2	.	many	CASSPMGGGSTDTQYF	TGTGCCAGCAGCCCTATGGGGGGCGGAAGCACAGATACGCAGTATTTT
TRBJ2-3	TRBV12-3/TRBV12-4	.	few	CASSLSGRGNTQYF	TGTGCCAGCAGTTTAAGTGGGAGGGGGAATACGCAGTATTTT
TRBJ2-7	TRBV20-1	.	few	CSAAGDQFPYEQYF	TGCAGTGCTGCCGGCGACCAATTTCCTTACGAGCAGTACTTC
TRBJ2-7	TRBV4-1	TRBD1	few	CASSPRDRNYEQYF	TGCGCCAGCAGCCCCCGGGACAGGAACTACGAGCAGTACTTC
TRBJ2-3	TRBV5-1	TRBD1	few	CASSRTGTGTVDTQYF	TGCGCCAGCAGCCGCACCGGGACAGGGACCGTGGATACGCAGTATTTT
TRBJ2-5	TRBV19	TRBD1	.	CASILRDRAIVETQYF	TGTGCCAGTATCCTCCGGGACAGGGCTATCGTTGAGACCCAGTACTTC
TRBJ2-3	TRBV7-2	.	few	CASSLSSGPTDTQYF	TGTGCCAGCAGCTTATCGAGCGGCCCAACAGATACGCAGTATTTT
TRBJ2-2	TRBV28	.	few	CASSPGTLLSGELFF	TGTGCCAGCAGTCCCGGGACCCTACTATCCGGGGAGCTGTTTTTT
TRBJ2-3	TRBV28	TRBD2	few	CASSPPEGAGIFTDTQYF	TGTGCCAGCAGTCCCCCTGAGGGAGCGGGGATCTTCACAGATACGCAGTATTTT
TRBJ2-5	TRBV5-5	TRBD1	.	CASSFTGGPFRKTQYF	TGTGCCAGCAGCTTCACAGGGGGCCCTTTTAGAAAGACCCAGTACTTC
TRBJ1-1	TRBV20-1	.	.	CSAARGAMNTEAFF	TGCAGTGCTGCCCGCGGGGCCATGAACACTGAAGCTTTCTTT
TRBJ2-1	TRBV7-3	TRBD1	few	CASSLTGTGRLNEQFF	TGTGCCAGCAGCCTCACCGGGACAGGGCGTTTGAATGAGCAGTTCTTC
TRBJ2-5	TRBV12-5	.	.	CASGVTGWETQYF	TGTGCTAGTGGTGTGACAGGCTGGGAGACCCAGTACTTC
TRBJ2-5	TRBV11-2	.	few	CASSLGQRNQETQYF	TGTGCCAGCAGCTTAGGACAGCGAAACCAAGAGACCCAGTACTTC
TRBJ1-2	TRBV9	.	.	CASSREGRSSHGYTF	TGTGCCAGCAGCCGGGAGGGCAGGTCTTCTCATGGCTACACCTTC
TRBJ2-2	TRBV6-8	TRBD2	.	CASSRLLSSGTGELFF	TGTGCCAGCAGCCGATTACTATCTAGCGGGACCGGGGAGCTGTTTTTT
TRBJ1-1	TRBV5-1	.	.	CASSPDSQDTEAFF	TGCGCCAGCAGCCCGGACTCCCAAGACACTGAAGCTTTCTTT
TRBJ2-1	TRBV7-2	TRBD2	many	CASSWRSSGQAGYNEQFF	TGTGCCAGCAGCTGGAGATCTAGCGGCCAGGCGGGGTACAATGAGCAGTTCTTC
TRBJ1-2	TRBV7-2	.	few	CASSLAFGQHYGYTF	TGTGCCAGCAGCTTAGCGTTTGGACAGCACTATGGCTACACCTTC
TRBJ2-1	TRBV6-1	.	few	CASSSYREPYNEQFF	TGTGCCAGCAGTTCCTACAGGGAACCCTACAATGAGCAGTTCTTC
TRBJ2-1	TRBV6-5	.	.	CASSTPSSYNEQFF	TGTGCCAGCAGTACCCCGAGCTCCTACAATGAGCAGTTCTTC
TRBJ1-2	TRBV5-6	.	few	CASSLDGANYGYTF	TGTGCCAGCAGCTTGGACGGAGCTAACTATGGCTACACCTTC